Following are 16 T cell receptor beta chains from one sample sequenced in a study of siplizumab effects on memory and regulatory T cells. Method: immunoSEQ multiplex PCR; TCRdb's copy keeps in-frame clones and lacks some. Of about 80,000 clones in the sample, more than 85% were seen once. The source material was CD8+ T cells sorted from blood. Receptors were obtained from a human donor in good health.

J is TRBJ2-3 and V is TRBV18; D is perhaps TRBD2 (6 bases). This CDR3 has 16 residues. Trimming took 4 bases from V and 4 from J, leaving 18 bases between them. The germline V gene has CDR1 KGHSH and CDR2 LQKENI. CDR3 sequence: CASSLSSGLVADTQYF. CDR3 in DNA: TGTGCCAGCTCACTAAGCTCGGGACTGGTAGCAGATACGCAGTATTTT.

A single count supports this clone. The chain links TRBV7-3 to TRBJ2-3; TRBD2 agrees at 7 bases. The ends lost 9 bases at V and 4 bases at J; junction bases unmatched: 4. The CDR3 has 12 residues. Germline CDR1 SGHTA, CDR2 FQGTGA. CDR3 sequence: CASGGSADTQYF. In DNA, the CDR3 is TGTGCCAGTGGCGGGAGTGCAGATACGCAGTATTTT. The full variable domain, completed using reference TRBV7-3 and TRBJ2-3, is GAGVSQTPSNKVTEKGKYVELRCDPISGHTALYWYRQSLGQGPEFLIYFQGTGAADDSGLPNDRFFAVRPEGSVSTLKIQRTERGDSAVYLCASGGSADTQYFGPGTRLTVL.

The CDR3: CASSQPTGVVSNEQFF. The CDR3 bases are TGCGCCAGCAGCCAACCAACAGGGGTTGTTAGCAATGAGCAGTTCTTC. This chain uses TRBV4-1 with TRBJ2-1; TRBD1 matches 7 bases. Germline V CDR1 and CDR2: MGHRA, YSYEKL. V shed 2 bases, J shed 6 bases, and the junction held 10 bases outside the gene matches. This CDR3 contains 16 residues.

This chain joins TRBV4-1 and TRBJ2-3, with a weak D call TRBD2 (5 bases). This CDR3 region has 15 residues. Germline CDR1 is MGHRA and CDR2 is YSYEKL. V was trimmed by 1 base and J by 6 bases, leaving 14 bases between them. This CDR3 reads CASSQVASTSDTQYF. CDR3 nucleotide sequence: TGCGCCAGCAGCCAAGTTGCTAGCACCTCGGATACGCAGTATTTT.

The chain joins TRBV29-1 to TRBJ1-1; TRBD1 matches 8 bases. Losses at the gene ends were 6 bases for V and 1 base for J; bases not matched to a gene: 1. This CDR3 is 12 amino acids long. In germline, CDR1 is SQVTM, CDR2 ANQGSEA. The CDR3 loop is CSVQGANTEAFF. As DNA, the CDR3 is TGCAGCGTCCAGGGGGCGAACACTGAAGCTTTCTTT.

The CDR3 region has the DNA TGTGCCAGCAAACCCGTAATCTCCTACGAGCAGTACTTC. Protein product: CASKPVISYEQYF. The chain joins TRBV27 to TRBJ2-7, with D unclear. The germline V and J ends were trimmed by 7 bases and 0 bases, with 10 bases remaining between them. The CDR3 length is 13 residues. Germline lookup yields CDR1 MNHEY and CDR2 SMNVEV (reference sequence).

The V call is TRBV4-1, the J call TRBJ2-1; D is uncertain. The CDR3 runs 11 residues. Germline CDR1 MGHRA, CDR2 YSYEKL. With 0 bases removed from V and 10 bases from J, the gap between germline ends came to 4 bases. CDR3 protein: CASSQDREQFF. As DNA, the CDR3 is TGCGCCAGCAGCCAAGACCGAGAGCAGTTCTTC.

The rearrangement links TRBV4-1 to TRBJ1-1, with no clear D. Trimming stripped 1 base from V and 12 bases from J, with 9 bases between. Germline V gene sequence: CDR1 MGHRA, CDR2 YSYEKL. The CDR3 extends over 11 amino acids. CDR3 region: CASSQGKTSFF. The DNA for the CDR3 is TGCGCCAGCAGCCAAGGGAAGACTTCTTTCTTT.

V gene TRBV28 combines with J gene TRBJ2-5; 7 positions agree with TRBD2. The ends lost 7 bases at V and 5 bases at J; junction bases unmatched: 13. CDR3 length: 15 residues. CDR1 and CDR2 from the germline V gene are MDHEN and SYDVKM. Here the CDR3 reads CASTPERGREETQYF. The CDR3 region has the DNA TGTGCCAGCACGCCTGAAAGAGGGAGGGAGGAGACCCAGTACTTC. Combining the CDR3 with reference TRBV28 and TRBJ2-5 gives the whole variable domain DVKVTQSSRYLVKRTGEKVFLECVQDMDHENMFWYRQDPGLGLRLIYFSYDVKMKEKGDIPEGYSVSREKKERFSLILESASTNQTSMYLCASTPERGREETQYFGPGTRLLVL.

The count of this clone is one. V and J are TRBV4-1 and TRBJ2-3; 11 positions agree with TRBD2. CDR1 is MGHRA, CDR2 YSYEKL, per germline. The CDR3 sequence is 22 residues long. Trimming removed 3 bases from V and 2 bases from J; junction bases left unmatched: 22. The CDR3 spells CASSHPQGERLAGKGFTDTQYF. The CDR3 DNA reads TGCGCCAGCAGCCACCCCCAGGGGGAAAGACTAGCGGGAAAAGGGTTCACAGATACGCAGTATTTT.

The V gene is TRBV5-1, the J gene TRBJ2-1; 12 bases agree with TRBD2. Germline loops: CDR1 SGHRS, CDR2 YFSETQ. The CDR3 length is 15 residues. Trimming cost V 0 bases and J 5 bases; bases outside gene matches: 0. The CDR3 nucleotides read TGCGCCAGCAGCTTGGGACTAGCGGGAGACAATGAGCAGTTCTTC. The encoded protein is CASSLGLAGDNEQFF.

This clone occurred a few times. J is TRBJ1-1 and V is TRBV5-7; D is uncertain. TRBV5-7 counts as an open reading frame of uncertain function. The CDR3 sequence is 14 residues long. V lost 2 bases to trimming and J lost 1 base, with 9 bases between them. DNA for the CDR3: TGTGCCAGCAGCTTCTCGCCGGAGAACACTGAAGCTTTCTTT. Translating it yields CASSFSPENTEAFF.

The rearrangement joins TRBV9 to TRBJ2-5; 7 nucleotides align to TRBD2. Germline CDR1 SGDLS, CDR2 YYNGEE. This CDR3 comprises 15 residues. V shed 0 bases, J shed 9 bases, and the junction held 11 bases outside the gene matches. CDR3 region: CASSVVGGSMEAQYF. The CDR3 bases are TGTGCCAGCAGCGTAGTCGGCGGGAGTATGGAGGCCCAGTACTTC. Complete variable domain (other parts from reference TRBV9 and TRBJ2-5): DSGVTQTPKHLITATGQRVTLRCSPRSGDLSVYWYQQSLDQGLQFLIQYYNGEERAKGNILERFSAQQFPDLHSELNLSSLELGDSALYFCASSVVGGSMEAQYFGPGTRLLVL.

The rearrangement links TRBV6-6 to TRBJ2-1; the D gene is possibly TRBD1 (5 bases). Germline-derived CDR1 and CDR2 are MNHNY and SVGAGI (reference sequence). This CDR3 spans 12 amino acids. V was shortened by 6 bases and J by 9 bases, with 12 bases between the two germline ends. As DNA, the CDR3 is TGTGCCAGCAGCTCAGGGCCGGGTGAGCAGTTCTTC. This translates into CASSSGPGEQFF.

The rearrangement links TRBV5-1 to TRBJ2-1; weak D call: TRBD2 (5 bases). CDR1 and CDR2 from the germline V gene are SGHRS and YFSETQ. Deletions cut 0 bases from V and 0 bases from J, with 16 bases between. This CDR3 comprises 18 residues. CDR3 DNA sequence: TGCGCCAGCAGCTTGGGCAGCGGACGTAACTACTCCTACAATGAGCAGTTCTTC. Amino acid sequence: CASSLGSGRNYSYNEQFF.

V usage is TRBV5-8 and J usage is TRBJ2-7; 9 nucleotides align to TRBD2. Germline V gene sequence: CDR1 SGHTS, CDR2 YDEGEE. After removal of 0 bases from V and 2 bases from J, the junction contained 6 bases not matched to a gene. CDR3 size: 16 residues. This chain's CDR3 is CASSLEVAGDTYEQYF. The CDR3 nucleotides are TGTGCCAGCAGCTTGGAGGTAGCGGGAGATACCTACGAGCAGTACTTC.